Listed here are 23 T cell receptor beta chains from one sample, sequenced in a study of T cell repertoires in cytomegalovirus infection. From the reads, TCRdb called clonotypes with MiXCR, one entry per CDR3 protein. The sample lists 160,000 or so distinct CDR3 sequences; about 20% were seen once. Their specific antigens are unknown. The sample in question was CD8+ T cells from cultured PBMCs, obtained from culture after CMV antigen stimulation. The receptors were sampled from a human donor in good health (CMV status not recorded). Some clones in this sample may be carry-over from other donors' samples.

This clonotype was counted ten times or more. The CDR3 is CASTSASSYEQYF. CDR3 bases: TGTGCCAGCACCTCTGCGTCCTCCTACGAGCAGTACTTC. This sequence joins TRBV27 and TRBJ2-7; no definite D call. Looked up from germline, CDR1 is MNHEY and CDR2 is SMNVEV (reference sequence). Deletions cut 7 bases from V and 0 bases from J, with 10 bases between. The CDR3 extends over 13 amino acids.

The rearrangement links TRBV28 to TRBJ1-4; 10 bases fit TRBD1. Losses at the gene ends were 4 bases for V and 4 bases for J; bases not matched to a gene: 12. CDR1 MDHEN and CDR2 SYDVKM come from the germline V gene. The CDR3 extends over 18 amino acids. Written as DNA, the CDR3 is TGTGCCAGCAGTTCATGGGGACAGGGGTTGCAGTTTAATGAAAAACTGTTTTTT. Translated, it gives CASSSWGQGLQFNEKLFF.

This chain uses TRBV27 with TRBJ2-1; the D is unclear. V was cut by 5 bases and J by 4 bases, with 9 bases left in between. CDR3 size: 13 residues. Looked up from germline, CDR1 is MNHEY and CDR2 is SMNVEV (reference sequence). CDR3 sequence: CASSDGSYNEQFF. In nucleotides, the CDR3 is TGTGCCAGCAGTGATGGATCTTACAATGAGCAGTTCTTC.

This clonotype has only a few counts. The chain links TRBV6-5 to TRBJ1-1; no definite D call. The germline V gene encodes CDR1 MNHEY and CDR2 SVGAGI. The CDR3 has 16 amino acids. V gave up 2 bases and J gave up 0 bases, with 13 bases separating them. The CDR3 nucleotides are TGTGCCAGCAGTTACGACCCACAGAACATGAACACTGAAGCTTTCTTT. It yields the protein CASSYDPQNMNTEAFF.

The chain links TRBV7-3 to TRBJ1-1; D is unclear. V lost 1 base and J 0 bases, leaving 9 bases between the germline ends. Germline V lookup: CDR1 SGHTA, CDR2 FQGTGA. The CDR3 contains 15 residues. CDR3 nucleotides: TGTGCCAGCAGCTTAAGCCCGGCGATGAACACTGAAGCTTTCTTT. It encodes CASSLSPAMNTEAFF. Variable domain in full (rest from reference TRBV7-3 and TRBJ1-1): GAGVSQTPSNKVTEKGKYVELRCDPISGHTALYWYRQSLGQGPEFLIYFQGTGAADDSGLPNDRFFAVRPEGSVSTLKIQRTERGDSAVYLCASSLSPAMNTEAFFGQGTRLTVV.

This clonotype was counted once. This chain joins TRBV6-1 and TRBJ1-2; 10 bases are a match to TRBD1. CDR3 length equals 14 residues. Losses at the gene ends were 7 bases for V and 3 bases for J; bases not matched to a gene: 5. Per the germline V gene, CDR1 is MNHNS and CDR2 is SASEGT. CDR3: CASTTTGGYYGYTF. The CDR3 nucleotides read TGTGCCAGCACCACGACAGGGGGCTACTATGGCTACACCTTC.

This clonotype was picked up a small number of times. The V gene is TRBV6-2 or TRBV6-3, the J gene TRBJ2-6; 7 bases map to TRBD1. The CDR3 has 16 amino acids. V trimming: 3 bases; J trimming: 1 base; junction bases outside the gene matches: 3. In germline, CDR1 is MNHEY, CDR2 SVGEGT. CDR3 residues: CASSYSTGSGANVLTF. For the CDR3, the DNA is TGTGCCAGCAGTTATTCGACAGGGTCTGGGGCCAACGTCCTGACTTTC.

The chain uses TRBV6-6 and TRBJ1-1; D not resolved. CDR1 is MNHNY, CDR2 SVGAGI, per germline (reference sequence). The V end lost 0 bases, the J end lost 7 bases, and 9 bases lay between the germline ends. This CDR3 has 13 residues. The CDR3 DNA reads TGTGCCAGCAGTTACTCGGAGGGTGTTGAAGCTTTCTTT. Encoded protein: CASSYSEGVEAFF.

This clonotype was seen a handful of times. The chain employs TRBV7-9 and TRBJ1-2; 7 positions agree with TRBD1. Trimming at V came to 5 bases and at J to 7 bases, leaving 13 bases not matched to a gene. The CDR3 runs to 15 residues. Germline CDR1 reads SEHNR; CDR2 reads FQNEAQ (reference sequence). CDR3 loop: CASSDPSDRVGGYTF. CDR3 nucleotide sequence: TGTGCCAGCAGCGACCCCTCAGACAGGGTCGGTGGCTACACCTTC. Filled out from reference TRBV7-9 and TRBJ1-2, the complete variable domain reads DTGVSQNPRHKITKRGQNVTFRCDPISEHNRLYWYRQTLGQGPEFLTYFQNEAQLEKSRLLSDRFSAERPKGSFSTLEIQRTEQGDSAMYLCASSDPSDRVGGYTFGSGTRLTVV.

This clonotype was seen many times. The chain is built from TRBV7-2 and TRBJ1-3; D gene unclear. The CDR3 has 13 amino acids. The germline V and J ends were trimmed by 3 bases and 4 bases, with 7 bases remaining between them. Germline loops: CDR1 SGHTA, CDR2 FQGNSA. CDR3: CASSFQEGNTIYF. CDR3 DNA: TGTGCCAGCAGCTTTCAGGAAGGAAACACCATATATTTT.

This sequence joins TRBV7-9 and TRBJ1-3, with no clear D. CDR3 length: 13 amino acids. Germline CDR1 SEHNR, CDR2 FQNEAQ (reference sequence). With 8 bases removed from V and 0 bases from J, the gap between germline ends came to 8 bases. CDR3 bases: TGTGCCAGCTCCCCTCCCTCTGGAAACACCATATATTTT. Encoded protein: CASSPPSGNTIYF.

The table lists this clonotype with many counts. The chain is built from TRBV20-1 and TRBJ2-3; TRBD1 is a possible D gene (8 bases). Germline V gives CDR1 DFQATT, CDR2 SNEGSKA (reference sequence). Trimming took off 3 bases at V and 3 bases at J, with 16 bases between the two ends. This CDR3 spans 15 amino acids. The CDR3 DNA reads TGCAGTGCTAGTCAACAGGGGGACTATACAGATACGCAGTATTTT. The encoded protein is CSASQQGDYTDTQYF.

This clonotype was counted between two and nine times. The J gene is TRBJ1-2, the V gene TRBV12-3 or TRBV12-4; the D is unclear. There are 16 residues in the CDR3. V was shortened by 6 bases and J by 0 bases, with 17 bases between the two germline ends. The CDR3 region is CASRAAGGRANYGYTF. CDR3 nucleotides: TGTGCCAGCAGAGCTGCGGGAGGCCGAGCTAACTATGGCTACACCTTC.

The CDR3 DNA follows: TGTGCCAGCTGTCGGGGGCGCGTAGTCACTGAAGCTTTCTTT. Protein product: CASCRGRVVTEAFF. This chain links TRBV7-8 with TRBJ1-1; a possible D gene is TRBD1 (6 bases). With 8 bases removed from V and 4 bases from J, the gap between germline ends came to 17 bases. The CDR3 loop spans 14 amino acids. CDR1 is SGHVS and CDR2 is FQNEAQ in the germline V gene.

The chain links TRBV10-3 to TRBJ1-2, with D tentatively TRBD1 (5 bases). The CDR3 consists of 19 residues. CDR1 and CDR2 from the germline V gene are ENHRY and SYGVKD. Trimming pared 10 bases from V and 2 bases from J, leaving 32 bases between. This CDR3 reads CATSGTERSLSPGNYGYTF. CDR3 DNA sequence: TGTGCCACCTCCGGGACGGAAAGGTCCCTCAGCCCGGGAAACTATGGCTACACCTTC.

V and J are TRBV27 and TRBJ1-4; 7 nucleotides align to TRBD1. Trimming removed 6 bases from V and 5 bases from J; junction bases left unmatched: 9. The CDR3 loop spans 15 amino acids. Germline V gene sequence: CDR1 MNHEY, CDR2 SMNVEV (reference sequence). DNA for the CDR3: TGTGCCAGCAGGCTGGCCGGGACAGACAATGAAAAACTGTTTTTT. Its protein is CASRLAGTDNEKLFF.

The CDR3 loop is CASSLEAVSYNEQFF. In DNA form, the CDR3 reads TGTGCCAGCAGCTTAGAGGCGGTTTCCTACAATGAGCAGTTCTTC. This chain connects TRBV7-8 to TRBJ2-1; D call uncertain. CDR3 length: 15 amino acids. In germline, CDR1 is SGHVS, CDR2 FQNEAQ. V dropped 1 base and J dropped 1 base, with 8 bases sitting between them.

This clonotype came up a few times. J is TRBJ1-3 and V is TRBV12-3 or TRBV12-4; D is undetermined. The CDR3 loop spans 15 amino acids. Trimming removed 3 bases from V and 0 bases from J, with 9 bases in between. CDR3 DNA sequence: TGTGCCAGCAGTTTCACCCTGAGCTCTGGAAACACCATATATTTT. It translates to CASSFTLSSGNTIYF.

This sequence joins TRBV29-1 and TRBJ1-2; no clear D gene. CDR3 size: 13 residues. Looked up from germline, CDR1 is SQVTM and CDR2 is ANQGSEA. V dropped 6 bases and J dropped 8 bases, with 19 bases sitting between them. DNA for the CDR3: TGCAGCGTGGAGGACGGAATTCTAGAAGGCTACACCTTC. It translates to CSVEDGILEGYTF.

This chain uses TRBV19 with TRBJ2-1, with 10 bases that match TRBD1. The CDR3 totals 15 residues. Germline-derived CDR1 and CDR2 are LNHDA and SQIVND (reference sequence). With V trimmed by 6 bases and J by 7 bases, 9 bases remained unmatched. CDR3 residues: CASSLSGTGDNEQFF. CDR3 sequence (DNA): TGTGCCAGTAGCCTGTCGGGGACAGGGGATAATGAGCAGTTCTTC.

This clonotype was counted between two and nine times. V usage is TRBV7-8 and J usage is TRBJ2-1; possibly TRBD1 for D (6 bases). V was clipped by 1 base and J by 5 bases, with 12 bases between them. The CDR3 covers 15 residues. The germline gives CDR1 SGHVS, CDR2 FQNEAQ. CDR3 loop: CASSLVVWGHNEQFF. The CDR3 region has the DNA TGTGCCAGCAGCTTAGTGGTCTGGGGGCACAATGAGCAGTTCTTC.

This clonotype has more than one count but fewer than ten. The chain's CDR3 is CASSSEPGTDTQYF. CDR3 nucleotides: TGTGCCAGCAGCTCAGAGCCTGGCACAGATACGCAGTATTTT. The rearrangement joins TRBV7-2 to TRBJ2-3; D is undetermined. Deletions cut 4 bases from V and 1 base from J, with 9 bases between. Germline values: CDR1 SGHTA, CDR2 FQGNSA. The CDR3 sequence is 14 residues long.

V is TRBV7-2 and J is TRBJ1-2; maybe TRBD1 (5 bases). Trimming left V 7 bases short and J 4 bases short, with 19 bases between. The CDR3 totals 15 residues. Germline V CDR1 and CDR2: SGHTA, FQGNSA. The CDR3 is CASILHGGGLYGYTF. The CDR3 DNA sequence: TGTGCCAGCATCCTCCATGGTGGGGGTCTCTATGGCTACACCTTC.